This TCR beta chain is drawn from a study of blood T cell repertoires in COVID-19. Study information: Spain, Italy and the United States supplied samples that represented acute and convalescent COVID-19. Sources were T cells, B-cell-depleted T cells, or PBMCs; the material itself was cDNA or gDNA.

Methods used by the authors: Amplification of reference gene primers provided the estimated nucleated cell counts. Method: immunoSEQ multiplex PCR; TCRdb's copy keeps in-frame clones and lacks some. That table supplies the V and J calls and clone size; D and trimming were determined from the DNA. This table holds just over 75,000 clones, roughly 89% found once. Germline assignment: CDR1 LNHDA and CDR2 SQIVND (reference sequence). Germline trimming cut 5 bases from V and 6 bases from J; bases unmatched to any gene: 7. The CDR3 loop spans 14 amino acids. The J gene is TRBJ2-5, the V gene TRBV19; 9 nucleotides line up with TRBD2. The sequence came from a woman older than 75 with active or convalescent COVID-19. The sample consisted of peripheral blood. CDR3 nucleotide sequence: TGTGCCAGTAGTTCGCGGGAGGGCCTGAAGACCCAGTACTTC. This gives the protein CASSSREGLKTQYF.